This T cell receptor (beta chain) was identified during a study of T cell repertoires in cytomegalovirus infection. MiXCR, applied by TCRdb to the reads, yields one record per CDR3 protein. The sample yields 300,000 to 400,000 distinct CDR3 sequences, just under 25% seen once. Per germline, CDR1 MNHNS and CDR2 SASEGT. Unmatched junction bases numbered 10, after V lost 8 bases and J lost 6 bases. This CDR3 has 17 amino acids. As regards this clonotype: The antigen remains unidentified.

The source was cultured PBMCs, collected from culture after CMV antigen stimulation. The clonotype comes from a human donor in good health (CMV status not recorded). Some clones in this sample may be carry-over from other donors' samples. The chain combines TRBV6-1 with TRBJ2-2, with 15 bases aligning to TRBD2. The CDR3 nucleotides are TGTGCCAGCCGCGGACTAGCGGGAGGGAGTAGGGCCGGGGAGCTGTTTTTT. Translating it yields CASRGLAGGSRAGELFF.